These 13 T cell receptor beta chains came from one sample sequenced in a study of blood T cell repertoires in COVID-19. TCRdb keeps only in-frame clones here, not all; method: immunoSEQ multiplex PCR. The profile shows about 160,000 clones, about 92% of them singletons. Sequenced: peripheral blood. All receptors derive from a man aged 25 to 40 with COVID-19, enrolled during active disease.

The gene calls are TRBV27 and TRBJ1-2; perhaps TRBD1 as D (6 bases). In germline, CDR1 is MNHEY, CDR2 SMNVEV (reference sequence). Trimming took off 5 bases at V and 1 base at J, with 8 bases between the two ends. CDR3 size: 13 residues. For the CDR3, the DNA is TGTGCCAGCAGTCACAGGGTTAACTATGGCTACACCTTC. Translated: CASSHRVNYGYTF.

The chain combines TRBV12-3 or TRBV12-4 with TRBJ1-2; D gene uncertain. The CDR3 consists of 13 residues. Trimming cost V 8 bases and J 4 bases, with 14 bases left between them. The CDR3 sequence is CASAFSSFYGYTF. CDR3 bases: TGTGCCAGCGCCTTTAGCAGCTTCTATGGCTACACCTTC.

This chain joins TRBV4-1 and TRBJ1-4; 9 bases map to TRBD1. The CDR3 has 16 amino acids. Germline V lookup: CDR1 MGHRA, CDR2 YSYEKL. V gave up 1 base and J gave up 5 bases; unmatched junction bases: 5. The CDR3 reads CASSQARGQGNEKLFF. CDR3 coding DNA: TGCGCCAGCAGCCAAGCTCGTGGACAGGGGAATGAAAAACTGTTTTTT.

V is TRBV7-9 and J is TRBJ1-1, with no clear D. V was shortened by 2 bases and J by 5 bases, with 15 bases between the two germline ends. The CDR3 totals 15 residues. Germline CDR1 reads SEHNR; CDR2 reads FQNEAQ (reference sequence). The CDR3: CASSLTNSAGTEAFF. The CDR3 DNA sequence: TGTGCCAGCAGCTTAACGAATTCCGCGGGTACTGAAGCTTTCTTT.

V gene TRBV7-3 combines with J gene TRBJ1-2, with 12 bases fitting TRBD1. CDR1 SGHTA and CDR2 FQGTGA come from the germline V gene. The CDR3 covers 15 residues. V lost 1 base, J lost 7 bases, and 4 bases stayed unmatched. CDR3 loop: CASSLMGQGATGYTF. The CDR3 nucleotides read TGTGCCAGCAGCTTAATGGGACAGGGGGCGACTGGCTACACCTTC.

The chain couples TRBV6-1 to TRBJ1-6; tentative D call: TRBD1 (6 bases). Trimming removed 2 bases at V and 5 bases at J, with 7 bases between. The CDR3 spans 14 residues. The germline V gene has CDR1 MNHNS and CDR2 SASEGT. For the CDR3, the DNA is TGTGCCAGCAGTGAAACAGGGAATAATTCACCCCTCCACTTT. As protein: CASSETGNNSPLHF.

The chain recombines TRBV9 with TRBJ1-2; possible D gene TRBD1, 6 bases. With 0 bases removed from V and 7 bases from J, the gap between germline ends came to 16 bases. The CDR3 length is 15 residues. CDR1 is SGDLS, CDR2 YYNGEE, per germline. The CDR3 spells CASSVDIQGSSGYTF. DNA for the CDR3: TGTGCCAGCAGCGTAGACATACAGGGTAGCTCTGGCTACACCTTC.

The rearrangement uses TRBV19 and TRBJ2-7; 11 nucleotides line up with TRBD2. The V gene's germline CDR1 is LNHDA and CDR2 SQIVND (reference sequence). The CDR3 extends over 14 amino acids. V dropped 5 bases and J dropped 3; count of bases not matched to a gene: 3. In nucleotides, the CDR3 is TGTGCCAGTAGTCTAGCGGGAGGCAACTACGAGCAGTACTTC. This gives the protein CASSLAGGNYEQYF. Drawing the rest from reference TRBV19 and TRBJ2-7, the complete variable domain is DGGITQSPKYLFRKEGQNVTLSCEQNLNHDAMYWYRQDPGQGLRLIYYSQIVNDFQKGDIAEGYSVSREKKESFPLTVTSAQKNPTAFYLCASSLAGGNYEQYFGPGTRLTVT.

The rearrangement links TRBV6-1 to TRBJ1-1; D uncertain. Trimming shortened V by 3 bases and J by 10 bases, and 9 bases separated the two germline ends. Per the germline V gene, CDR1 is MNHNS and CDR2 is SASEGT. The CDR3 loop spans 11 amino acids. Here the CDR3 reads CASSDTAGAFF. As DNA, the CDR3 is TGTGCCAGCAGTGACACAGCGGGAGCTTTCTTT.

Here the CDR3 reads CASSQDPGAYNEQFF. In DNA form, the CDR3 reads TGCGCCAGCAGCCAAGATCCCGGTGCCTACAATGAGCAGTTCTTC. This sequence joins TRBV4-1 and TRBJ2-1; D remains unclear. The germline V gene has CDR1 MGHRA and CDR2 YSYEKL. This CDR3 comprises 15 residues. The V end lost 0 bases, the J end lost 2 bases, and 8 bases lay between the germline ends.

This chain uses TRBV19 with TRBJ2-5; 7 bases map to TRBD1. The germline V gene encodes CDR1 LNHDA and CDR2 SQIVND (reference sequence). V dropped 6 bases and J dropped 6; count of bases not matched to a gene: 10. The length of the CDR3 is 14 residues. CDR3 nucleotides: TGTGCCAGTAGGAGAGACAGGGCTTCCAAGACCCAGTACTTC. It specifies CASRRDRASKTQYF.

The J gene is TRBJ2-5, the V gene TRBV6-5, with a weak D call TRBD2 (7 bases). The V gene lost 6 bases and the J gene lost 4 bases, with 15 bases spanning the gap. This CDR3 region has 14 residues. Looked up from germline, CDR1 is MNHEY and CDR2 is SVGAGI. CDR3 DNA sequence: TGTGCCAGCAGAGCCTACAGGGAGGGAGAGACCCAGTACTTC. Translation gives CASRAYREGETQYF.

The genes are TRBV5-5 and TRBJ2-1; 8 nucleotides match TRBD1. The CDR3 runs to 15 residues. CDR1 SGHKS and CDR2 YYEKEE come from the germline V gene (reference sequence). V lost 2 bases and J lost 0; bases outside the gene matches: 1. The CDR3 DNA is TGTGCCAGCAGCTTTACAGGGGGCTCCTACAATGAGCAGTTCTTC. It codes for CASSFTGGSYNEQFF.